Included here is one T cell receptor (beta chain) sequence, with context. This sample is drawn from a study of technical replicates of blood from a few donors. Profiling relied on immunoSEQ multiplex PCR, and the TCRdb table lists in-frame clones only, not all of them. In the table there are approximately 88,000 clones, 95% to 97% of which are singletons. The V gene's germline CDR1 is SGDLS and CDR2 YYNGEE. The CDR3 runs to 14 residues. Deletions cut 4 bases from V and 0 bases from J, with 8 bases between. The sample consisted of T cells isolated from PBMCs. V and J are TRBV9 and TRBJ1-3; D remains unclear. The TCR sequence derives from a human donor in good health. CDR3 residues: CASSIRDSGNTIYF. The DNA for the CDR3 is TGTGCCAGCAGCATACGGGACTCTGGAAACACCATATATTTT.